This T cell receptor beta chain was recovered during a study of CXCR3-negative and CXCR3-positive naive CD8 T cells. Broader study findings: Memory CD8+ T cell repertoires were far less diverse than both naive subsets. The study found that naive CXCR3-negative and CXCR3-positive cells shared TRBV-TRBJ usage, while memory cells differed. CXCR3-negative naive cells had less hydrophobic TRB CDR3s than did CXCR3-positive naive cells. The level of CXCR3 expression partially decreased after cryopreservation; the majority of assays used fresh PBMCs.

For this clonotype: Its antigen is undetermined.

Carrying UMI labels, the TRB cDNA libraries were prepared through 5' RACE. Using the 5' RACE reads, TCRdb records one entry per CDR3 protein without DNA. The sample has about 120,000 distinct CDR3 sequences; the top ten hold approximately 0.4%. CDR1 and CDR2 (germline): SEHNR, FQNEAQ (reference sequence). CDR3 length equals 14 residues. The chain links TRBV7-9 to TRBJ2-7; TCRdb selects TRBD1, and the lack of DNA leaves this call unchecked. The sample taken for sequencing was naive CXCR3+ CD8+ T cells from blood. Subset noted: CD45RO-CCR7+CD27+CD95- naive CD8+ T cells expressing CXCR3 (TNR3+). The receptor was derived from a human donor in good health. Some clones in this sample may be carry-over from other donors' samples. CDR3 region: CASSQNRVTYEQYF.